Below, 5 T cell receptor beta chains from the same sample are listed, as sequenced in a study of blood T cell repertoires in COVID-19. Libraries were prepared by immunoSEQ multiplex PCR; TCRdb keeps only in-frame clonotypes and omits some of them. This sample carries 300,000 or so clones, approximately 93% of them seen once, and the ten largest clones take about 2%. Sequenced: peripheral blood. The receptors stem from a woman aged 25 to 39 with COVID-19, enrolled during active disease.

This chain links TRBV19 with TRBJ2-1; the match to TRBD2 covers 14 bases. There are 17 residues in the CDR3. Germline values: CDR1 LNHDA, CDR2 SQIVND (reference sequence). Germline trimming cut 2 bases from V and 4 bases from J; bases unmatched to any gene: 4. CDR3: CASSITGTSGSYNEQFF. In DNA form, the CDR3 reads TGTGCCAGTAGTATAACCGGGACTAGCGGGAGTTACAATGAGCAGTTCTTC.

The chain employs TRBV6-4 and TRBJ2-2, with 9 bases fitting TRBD1. The CDR3 totals 16 residues. The germline CDR1 and CDR2 sequences are MRHNA and SNTAGT. The V and J ends lost 2 bases and 6 bases, in that order; junction bases with no gene match: 7. The CDR3 is CASSDPGTGSSGELFF. The DNA of the CDR3 is TGTGCCAGCAGTGACCCCGGGACAGGGTCGTCCGGGGAGCTGTTTTTT.

The rearrangement uses TRBV5-6 and TRBJ1-2, with 10 bases lining up with TRBD1. Germline CDR1 is SGHDT and CDR2 is YYEEEE. With 7 bases clipped from V and 7 bases from J, the junction kept 13 bases outside the gene matches. This CDR3 is built from 15 residues. CDR3 loop: CASGISGTGEGGYTF. In DNA form, the CDR3 reads TGTGCCAGCGGGATCAGCGGGACAGGGGAGGGTGGCTACACCTTC.

The rearrangement joins TRBV13 to TRBJ1-2; 8 bases are shared with TRBD1. The CDR3 contains 15 residues. Germline-derived CDR1 and CDR2 are PRHDT and FYEKMQ (reference sequence). J lost 4 bases, V lost 4 bases, and 8 bases had no gene match. CDR3 coding DNA: TGTGCCAGCAGCTCTCGGACAGGGATTATCTATGGCTACACCTTC. This sequence encodes CASSSRTGIIYGYTF.

The chain uses TRBV7-2 and TRBJ1-1; D is uncertain. Deletions cut 6 bases from V and 0 bases from J, with 8 bases between. This CDR3 is built from 13 residues. Germline CDR1 and CDR2: SGHTA and FQGNSA. CDR3 DNA sequence: TGTGCCAGCAGATTCTACTTGAACACTGAAGCTTTCTTT. The encoded protein is CASRFYLNTEAFF.